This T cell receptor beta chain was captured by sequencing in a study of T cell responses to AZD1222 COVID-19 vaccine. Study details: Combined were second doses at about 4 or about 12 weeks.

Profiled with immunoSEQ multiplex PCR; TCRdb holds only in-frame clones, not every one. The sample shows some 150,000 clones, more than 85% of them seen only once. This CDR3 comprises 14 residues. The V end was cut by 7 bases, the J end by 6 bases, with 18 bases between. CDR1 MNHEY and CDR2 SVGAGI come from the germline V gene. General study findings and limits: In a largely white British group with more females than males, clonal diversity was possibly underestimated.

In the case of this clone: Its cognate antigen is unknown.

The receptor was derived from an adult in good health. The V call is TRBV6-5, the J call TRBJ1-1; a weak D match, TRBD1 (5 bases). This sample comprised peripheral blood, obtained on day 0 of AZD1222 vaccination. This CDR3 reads CASTPGGSFAEAFF. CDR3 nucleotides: TGTGCCAGCACTCCCGGGGGGTCATTCGCTGAAGCTTTCTTT.